Listed here is a single TCR beta chain. This clonotype has more than one count but fewer than ten. No cognate antigen has been identified for it. Base quality data are lacking; no much larger clone is found one base away. This sample stems from a study of response to subunit inactivated influenza vaccine (dated by TCRdb to between 2017 and 2018). Broadly, across the study: To follow how T cells responded to a trivalent subunit inactivated influenza vaccine, the researchers relied on deep quantitative profiling of the T cell receptor repertoire. Study-wide findings and limitations: According to the authors, only a limited number of new T cells may be recruited by each seasonal influenza vaccination.

The V and J ends are trimmed by 5 bases and 7 bases, leaving 20 bases between them. CDR1 is given as SEHNR and CDR2 as FQNEAQ, both from the germline V gene (reference sequence). Measured from the cysteine to the phenylalanine, the CDR3 is 15 residues long. The only DNA kept is the CDR3, 45 bases in frame from the first base. The time point label corresponds to: 45 to 55 days after influenza vaccine administration. Library method: RT-PCR. Data came from an Illumina HiSeq 2500. TCRdb redid the processing of the public reads, applying fastp at Q25 and MiXCR, and retained in-frame beta chains. A single entry per CDR3 protein holds the most common genes and DNA from its merged rows. This sample lists approximately 500,000 distinct CDR3 sequences; over 10% were detected once. About an eighth of the sample lies in the top ten.

This TCR came from a man aged 45-65 years who received an inactivated influenza vaccine. Donor details come from another sample of the same person, matched by shared clones. The rearrangement combines TRBV7-9 with TRBJ2-5, and TRBD1 may be the D gene, going by 6 matching bases. The sample here was PBMCs from blood, taken roughly 45 days after vaccination. The DNA sequence reads TGTGCCAGCAGCATTGGGGGCCCAGCCGACCCGACCCAGTACTTC. This yields the protein CASSIGGPADPTQYF.